The 32 T cell receptor beta chains reported below all come from one sample, sequenced in a study of tumor-infiltrating lymphocytes in primary liver carcinoma. A constant-region primer served to make TCR beta cDNA from about 530 ng total RNA. Amplification in three nested multiplex PCR rounds with slightly modified ARM-PCR gave rise to TCR beta libraries. TRBV1-TRBV30 forward primers paired with a C-beta reverse primer were used in the first two PCR rounds, which ran approximately 10 cycles each. Each CDR3 protein gets one entry after TCRdb re-called the multiplex PCR reads with MiXCR. The repertoire holds 99,000 or so distinct CDR3 sequences, roughly four fifths seen once, with 15% to 25% in the top ten. For each extraction, RNA and DNA were obtained together from approximately 20-30 mg of unsorted bulk tissue. Sequencing was carried out using liver tumor tissue from sampling region 3. Subset in this sample: tumor region T3, left-lateral pole. All receptors come from a man in his forties or fifties with primary liver carcinoma and hepatitis B virus infection.

Concerning this clonotype itself: A clone one base away is much larger, so this may be a read error. V and J are TRBV5-1 and TRBJ1-2, with D hard to call. The CDR3 loop spans 14 amino acids. V dropped 1 base and J dropped 2 bases, with 9 bases sitting between them. CDR1 and CDR2 (germline): SGHRS, YFSETQ. Here the CDR3 DNA reads TGCGCCAGCAGCTTGATAGGGCCCAACTATGGCTACACCTTC. The encoded protein is CASSLIGPNYGYTF.

On this clonotype itself: With a much larger clone just one base away, this may be a read error. The V call is TRBV11-2, the J call TRBJ2-1; no clear D gene. CDR1 and CDR2 from the germline V gene are SGHAT and FQNNGV. The CDR3 covers 13 residues. Here the CDR3 reads CASCLARNNERFF. CDR3 bases: TGTGCCAGCTGCTTAGCTCGTAACAATGAGCGGTTCTTC.

The genes are TRBV28 and TRBJ1-3, with 8 bases identical to TRBD1. V lost 8 bases to trimming and J lost 0 bases; unmatched junction nucleotides: 9. Looked up from germline, CDR1 is MDHEN and CDR2 is SYDVKM. The CDR3 is made up of 16 amino acids. CDR3 DNA: TGTGCCAGCGGATTAATGGGACAGGCCTCTGGAAACACCATATATTTT. Translating gives CASGLMGQASGNTIYF.

In the case of this clonotype: The junction and the germline gene differ at one end; a read error may be behind it. The rearrangement links TRBV6-2 or TRBV6-3 to TRBJ1-2; D remains unclear. The CDR3 consists of 14 residues. Germline CDR1 is MNHEY and CDR2 is SVGEGT. The CDR3 DNA reads TGTACCAGCAGCTCCGGACCGATGAACTATGACTACACCTTC. This translates into CTSSSGPMNYDYTF.

The chain has TRBV20-1 and TRBJ2-1; D perhaps matches TRBD2 (5 bases). CDR1 and CDR2 from the germline V gene are DFQATT and SNEGSKA (reference sequence). V lost 4 bases and J lost 3, with 13 bases in between. This CDR3 is 14 amino acids long. The DNA for the CDR3 is TGCAGTGCTAAAGGGATTAGCGACTACAATGAGCAGTTCTTC. Protein sequence: CSAKGISDYNEQFF.

As to this clonotype: This could be a read error, since a much larger clone is one nucleotide away. The V and J genes are TRBV6-2 or TRBV6-3 and TRBJ1-1; tentatively, D is TRBD1 (5 bases). There are 14 residues in the CDR3. The germline V gene has CDR1 MNHEY and CDR2 SVGEGT. CDR3 bases: TGTGCCAGCAGTTATTCCGCAGGGCTCACTGAAGATTTCTTT. Its protein product is CASSYSAGLTEDFF.

In the case of this clonotype: A much more abundant neighbour one base away suggests this may be a read error. The rearrangement joins TRBV5-5 to TRBJ2-7; 7 nucleotides line up with TRBD1. The CDR3 has 13 residues. The germline CDR1 and CDR2 sequences are SGHKS and YYEKEE (reference sequence). In nucleotides, the CDR3 is TGTGCCAGCAGCCTGCGACAGGGTGGCGAGCAGCACTTC. It codes for CASSLRQGGEQHF. Variable domain in full (rest from reference TRBV5-5 and TRBJ2-7): DAGVTQSPTHLIKTRGQQVTLRCSPISGHKSVSWYQQVLGQGPQFIFQYYEKEERGRGNFPDRFSARQFPNYSSELNVNALLLGDSALYLCASSLRQGGEQHFGPGTRLTVT.

A single count supports this clonotype. This chain joins TRBV6-5 and TRBJ2-5, with D unresolved. Germline V CDR1 and CDR2: MNHEY, SVGAGI. The CDR3 sequence is 14 residues long. V dropped 6 bases and J dropped 3 bases, with 14 bases sitting between them. The CDR3 region has the DNA TGTGCCAGCAGCCAGCAGAGGTGGGAAGAGACCCAGTACTTC. It is translated as CASSQQRWEETQYF.

A remark on this clonotype: The junction shows a germline mismatch at one end, possibly a read error. The chain links TRBV6-8 to TRBJ1-2, with D possibly being TRBD1 (5 bases). The CDR3 has 18 amino acids. Germline-derived CDR1 and CDR2 are MNHGY and SAAAGT. CDR3 in amino acids: CASSYPASPYRMNYGYTF. CDR3 in DNA: TGTGCCAGTAGTTACCCGGCGAGTCCGTACAGGATGAACTATGGCTACACCTTC.

With regard to this clonotype: The junction shows a germline mismatch at one end, possibly a read error. The V gene is TRBV18, the J gene TRBJ1-1; D is unresolved. This CDR3 has 14 amino acids. The V gene's germline CDR1 is KGHSH and CDR2 LQKENI. CDR3 region: CASSTPPWDTEAFF. The CDR3 coding sequence is TGTGCCAGCTCAACACCTCCTTGGGACACTGAAGCTTTCTTT. Full variable domain (remainder filled in from reference TRBV18 and TRBJ1-1): NAGVMQNPRHLVRRRGQEARLRCSPMKGHSHVYWYRQLPEEGLKFMVYLQKENIIDESGMPKERFSAEFPKEGPSILRIQQVVRGDSAAYFCASSTPPWDTEAFFGQGTRLTVV.

This clonotype was detected once. At one end the junction does not follow the germline gene, possibly because of a read error. The chain combines TRBV4-3 with TRBJ2-7; D may be TRBD2 (6 bases). This CDR3 is 15 amino acids long. From germline, CDR1 is LGHNA and CDR2 YSLEER. The CDR3 loop is CASSQDMGTGDEQYF. The CDR3 DNA reads as TGCGCCAGCAGTCAAGATATGGGGACGGGAGACGAGCAGTACTTC.

Points on this clonotype: A read error may account for a junction end that differs from germline. The chain recombines TRBV4-1 with TRBJ2-1; 8 bases map to TRBD2. This CDR3 comprises 16 residues. Germline CDR1 and CDR2: MGHRA and YSYEKL. As DNA, the CDR3 is TGCGCCGGCAGCCCCGAACTAGCGGTGGCTTACAATGGGCAGTTCTTC. Amino acids: CAGSPELAVAYNGQFF.

As regards this clonotype: Mismatch with germline at one junction end may stem from a read error. The chain is built from TRBV11-1 and TRBJ2-2; 7 bases are a match to TRBD2. In germline, CDR1 is SGHAT, CDR2 FQDESV (reference sequence). CDR3 length equals 16 residues. CDR3 loop: CDSSDPSGANTGELFF. The CDR3 DNA reads as TGCGACAGTAGCGACCCTAGCGGAGCGAACACCGGGGAGCTGTTTTTT.

About this clonotype: In this CDR3 the conserved last residue, phenylalanine or tryptophan, is missing, so a read error is likely. The gene calls are TRBV12-3 or TRBV12-4 and TRBJ1-1; perhaps TRBD1 as D (5 bases). The CDR3 length is 14 residues. This CDR3 reads CASSLGLMNTEAFI. CDR3 in DNA: TGTGCAAGCAGTTTGGGGCTGATGAACACTGAAGCTTTCATT.

As regards this clonotype: A much larger clone lies one base from this, so it may be a read error. The rearrangement uses TRBV28 and TRBJ2-3, with 7 bases fitting TRBD1. The CDR3 is 16 amino acids. Germline V gene lookup returns CDR1 MDHEN and CDR2 SYDVKM. The trim removed 6 bases at V and 6 bases at J, leaving 15 bases unmatched. The CDR3 coding sequence is TGTGCCAGCAGCTACGACAGGGTGCAGCAGCATGATACGCAGTATTTT. The encoded protein is CASSYDRVQQHDTQYF.

About this clonotype: A read error may account for a junction end that differs from germline. The gene calls are TRBV10-3 and TRBJ2-3; D may match TRBD1 or TRBD2 (5 bases each). CDR3 length: 15 amino acids. Germline CDR1 ENHRY, CDR2 SYGVKD. The CDR3 nucleotides read TGTGCCATCAGCCTGACAGATCCTAGCACAGATATGCAGTATTTT. Residues: CAISLTDPSTDMQYF.

As for this clonotype: Without the conserved terminal phenylalanine or tryptophan, this CDR3 likely stems from a read error. The rearrangement uses TRBV6-6 and TRBJ1-5; the D is unclear. The CDR3 is made up of 14 amino acids. Germline V gene sequence: CDR1 MNHNY, CDR2 SVGAGI (reference sequence). V lost 2 bases to trimming and J lost 3 bases, with 8 bases between them. CDR3 coding DNA: TGTGCCAGCAGTTACGAACGATTCAATCAGCCCCAGCATTCT. Translation gives CASSYERFNQPQHS.

As for this clonotype: The junction departs from germline at one end; a sequencing error may be responsible. The CDR3 protein is CASSSTGDRNSTLHF. CDR3 nucleotide sequence: TGTGCTAGCAGTTCGACAGGGGATAGGAATTCAACCCTCCACTTT. V is TRBV28 and J is TRBJ1-6; 8 bases map to TRBD1. The CDR3 is 15 residues long. Per the germline V gene, CDR1 is MDHEN and CDR2 is SYDVKM.

A remark on this clonotype: This likely comes from a read error, as the CDR3 has no conserved phenylalanine or tryptophan at its end. This chain links TRBV5-5 with TRBJ2-3, with D possibly being TRBD1 (5 bases). Germline lookup yields CDR1 SGHKS and CDR2 YYEKEE (reference sequence). The length of the CDR3 is 17 residues. CDR3: CASSLLHGAVRTDTQYL. The CDR3 region has the DNA TGTGCCAGCAGCTTGCTTCATGGGGCGGTACGCACTGATACGCAGTATCTT.

This clonotype turned up a few times. A much larger clone differs by one base, so this may be a read error. CDR3 protein: CASSRGRVEEIQYF. The CDR3 nucleotides are TGTGCCAGCAGCCGCGGGCGGGTGGAGGAGATCCAGTACTTC. J is TRBJ2-5 and V is TRBV7-9, with a possible D match to TRBD2 (5 bases). This CDR3 is built from 14 residues. Germline CDR1 SEHNR, CDR2 FQNEAQ (reference sequence).

This clonotype was counted a few times. The CDR3 nucleotides read TGTGCCGGAGGATTAGCTAACTATGGCTACACCTTC. Translating gives CAGGLANYGYTF. The chain is built from TRBV2 and TRBJ1-2; no definite D call. This CDR3 is built from 12 residues. V dropped 11 bases and J dropped 0 bases, with 10 bases sitting between them. Germline CDR1 and CDR2: SNHLY and FYNNEI.

To note about this clonotype: A junction boundary mismatches the germline segment, possibly from a read error. The chain employs TRBV7-8 and TRBJ2-6; 8 bases align to TRBD2. Germline CDR1 reads SGHVS; CDR2 reads FQNEAQ. The CDR3 extends over 17 amino acids. For the CDR3, the DNA is TGTGCCAACAGCTTAGACGGGAGGGGGGCTGGGGCCAATGTCCTGACTTTC. Protein: CANSLDGRGAGANVLTF.

To note about this clonotype: Likely a read error: the CDR3 ends without its conserved phenylalanine or tryptophan. The limits of the CDR3 on the DNA are not certain, so only TCRdb's listed CDR3 is given. The V call is TRBV4-3, the J call TRBJ2-3. Germline V CDR1 and CDR2: LGHNA, YSLEER. A total of 14 residues make up the CDR3, ends included. CDR3 amino acids: CASSQVVLSDTRYY.

Ten or more counts support this clonotype. The chain has TRBV12-5 and TRBJ2-7, with 7 nucleotides matching TRBD1. Germline V CDR1 and CDR2: LGHNT, FRNRAP. With 2 bases clipped from V and 6 bases from J, the junction kept 19 bases outside the gene matches. The CDR3 consists of 18 residues. The CDR3 region has the DNA TGTGCTAGTGGTTTGCCCCCTAGCCCGGGGACAGAGGGGTGCGAGCAGTACTTC. Protein sequence: CASGLPPSPGTEGCEQYF.

A remark on this clonotype: Mismatch with germline at one junction end may stem from a read error. J is TRBJ1-4 and V is TRBV29-1; TRBD1 is a possible D gene (6 bases). The CDR3 covers 12 residues. CDR1 and CDR2 from the germline V gene are SQVTM and ANQGSEA. Here the CDR3 reads CSVRQKGERLFF. As DNA, the CDR3 is TGCAGCGTTAGGCAGAAGGGGGAAAGACTGTTTTTT.

About this clonotype: Mismatch with germline at one junction end may stem from a read error. The gene calls are TRBV5-6 and TRBJ2-2; TRBD2 might be the D (7 bases). Germline-derived CDR1 and CDR2 are SGHDT and YYEEEE. The CDR3 is 15 amino acids. In DNA form, the CDR3 reads TGTGCTAGCAGCTCCGGGGGGCTTGACACCGAGGAGCTGTCTTTT. Encoded protein: CASSSGGLDTEELSF. The full variable domain, its missing parts supplied by reference TRBV5-6 and TRBJ2-2, is DAGVTQSPTHLIKTRGQQVTLRCSPKSGHDTVSWYQQALGQGPQFIFQYYEEEERQRGNFPDRFSGHQFPNYSSELNVNALLLGDSALYLCASSSGGLDTEELSFGEGSRLTVL.

The chain carries TRBV29-1 and TRBJ2-5; 11 bases are a match to TRBD2. The V and J ends lost 5 bases and 10 bases, in that order; junction bases with no gene match: 15. The CDR3 covers 15 residues. The germline gives CDR1 SQVTM, CDR2 ANQGSEA. CDR3 DNA: TGCAGCGTTCGGACTAGCGGGTGTTGGGCAGTGATCCAGTACTTC. Its translation is CSVRTSGCWAVIQYF.

This clonotype was observed a single time. The junction shows a germline mismatch at one end, possibly a read error. V and J are TRBV5-1 and TRBJ2-2; 7 nucleotides align to TRBD1. The germline CDR1 and CDR2 sequences are SGHRS and YFSETQ. This CDR3 has 15 residues. In nucleotides, the CDR3 is TGCGCCAGCAGCGACAGGGTCCCGAACACCGGGGAGCCCTTATTT. This gives the protein CASSDRVPNTGEPLF.

The chain joins TRBV20-1 to TRBJ1-1; possibly TRBD1 for D (6 bases). Trimming removed 3 bases from V and 5 bases from J, with 13 bases in between. Germline CDR1 is DFQATT and CDR2 is SNEGSKA (reference sequence). CDR3 length: 13 residues. The CDR3: CSASRGTRTEAFF. CDR3 DNA: TGCAGTGCTAGTAGGGGGACACGGACTGAAGCTTTCTTT.

V gene TRBV29-1 combines with J gene TRBJ1-1; possible D gene TRBD1, 5 bases. Germline V CDR1 and CDR2: SQVTM, ANQGSEA. This CDR3 spans 15 amino acids. The CDR3 nucleotides read TGCGACCTCGCCCCTGGGTGGGGGATGAACACTGAAGCTTTCTTT. Its protein is CDLAPGWGMNTEAFF. The variable domain in full, with the rest retrieved from reference TRBV29-1 and TRBJ1-1, is SAVISQKPSRDICQRGTSLTIQCQVDSQVTMMFWYRQQPGQSLTLIATANQGSEATYESGFVIDKFPISRPNLTFSTLTVSNMSPEDSSIYLCDLAPGWGMNTEAFFGQGTRLTVV.

The chain combines TRBV14 with TRBJ2-3, with D unresolved. The germline CDR1 and CDR2 sequences are SGHDN and FVKESK. The V end lost 4 bases, the J end lost 5 bases, and 10 bases lay between the germline ends. The CDR3 sequence is 13 residues long. The DNA for the CDR3 is TGTGCCAGCAGCCGAGACGGTGAAGATACGCAGTATTTT. This encodes CASSRDGEDTQYF.

The rearrangement joins TRBV11-1 to TRBJ2-7; no definite D call. CDR1 and CDR2 from the germline V gene are SGHAT and FQDESV (reference sequence). Trimming removed 6 bases from V and 13 bases from J, with 28 bases in between. The CDR3 spans 15 residues. The CDR3 coding sequence is TGTGCCAGCAGTTCATCCCGGAACTCCTCCTACGAATATTACTTC. As protein: CASSSSRNSSYEYYF. Full variable domain (missing parts from reference TRBV11-1 and TRBJ2-7): EAEVAQSPRYKITEKSQAVAFWCDPISGHATLYWYRQILGQGPELLVQFQDESVVDDSQLPKDRFSAERLKGVDSTLKIQPAELGDSAMYLCASSSSRNSSYEYYFGPGTRLTVT.